Listed below are T cell receptor beta chains from one sample, sequenced in a study of blood T cell repertoires in COVID-19. Measured with immunoSEQ multiplex PCR; TCRdb has only the in-frame clones, and not every one. The table includes roughly 250,000 clones, about 89% detected once. The sample was peripheral blood. These receptor sequences come from a man aged 30 to 39 with acute or convalescent COVID-19. Both conserved end residues are part of each CDR3. The D gene is left open where the match is weak. Rows may omit the clone size; those that give it use once, few, many or a size class.

j_call v_call d_call clone_size cdr3_aa cdr3_nt
TRBJ2-1 TRBV6-1 TRBD2 . CASSGLAGTRLGSYNEQFF TGTGCCAGCAGTGGGCTAGCGGGTACGAGGTTGGGGTCCTACAATGAGCAGTTCTTC
TRBJ1-5 TRBV6-1 . . CASSEQGKQPQHF TGTGCCAGCAGTGAACAGGGAAAACAGCCCCAGCATTTT
TRBJ2-7 TRBV10-3 . . CAISGDTDYEQYF TGTGCCATCAGTGGGGACACAGACTACGAGCAGTACTTC
TRBJ1-1 TRBV6-5 . . CASRSGTNRPEAFF TGTGCCAGCAGATCGGGGACAAATCGGCCTGAAGCTTTCTTT
TRBJ2-7 TRBV19 . . CASSTGGRSYEQYF TGTGCCAGTAGTACGGGGGGCCGCTCCTACGAGCAGTACTTC
TRBJ2-5 TRBV11-2 . . CASSATLVYQETQYF TGTGCCAGCAGCGCGACCCTAGTTTACCAAGAGACCCAGTACTTC
TRBJ1-3 TRBV4-1 TRBD1 few CASSQGRDRALRDTIYF TGCGCCAGCAGCCAAGGGCGGGACAGGGCCCTTCGGGACACCATATATTTT
TRBJ1-2 TRBV9 . . CASSQKFNYGYTF TGTGCCAGCAGCCAAAAATTTAACTATGGCTACACCTTC
TRBJ2-1 TRBV5-1 TRBD1 once CASSWGDRNNEQFF TGCGCCAGCAGTTGGGGGGACAGGAACAATGAGCAGTTCTTC
TRBJ2-7 TRBV7-2 TRBD2 . CASSISGTLSYEQYF TGTGCCAGCAGCATTAGCGGGACTCTATCCTACGAGCAGTACTTC
TRBJ2-1 TRBV4-2 TRBD2 . CASSREIAGGPDEQFF TGTGCCAGCAGCCGGGAGATAGCGGGAGGGCCGGACGAGCAGTTCTTC
TRBJ2-5 TRBV19 TRBD1 . CASRLGQQETQYF TGTGCCAGTAGACTGGGACAGCAAGAGACCCAGTACTTC
TRBJ1-2 TRBV27 TRBD1 . CASSSRPGTGFNGYTF TGTGCCAGCAGTTCTCGTCCCGGGACAGGGTTTAATGGCTACACCTTC
TRBJ1-1 TRBV24-1 . . CATSVTGKTEAFF TGTGCCACCAGTGTTACAGGGAAAACTGAAGCTTTCTTT
TRBJ2-1 TRBV28 . . CASRPAGGWNEQFF TGTGCCAGCAGACCCGCCGGGGGTTGGAATGAGCAGTTCTTC
TRBJ1-3 TRBV25-1 . . CASSEYGGEGNTIYF TGTGCCAGCAGTGAATATGGCGGGGAAGGAAACACCATATATTTT
TRBJ2-1 TRBV5-1 TRBD2 . CASSLGDVSGANEQFF TGCGCCAGCAGCTTGGGGGATGTTAGCGGGGCCAATGAGCAGTTCTTC
TRBJ1-3 TRBV5-1 . . CASSLEGGENTIYF TGCGCCAGCAGCTTAGAAGGCGGCGAAAACACCATATATTTT
TRBJ1-4 TRBV5-4 TRBD1 . CASTRLGQFNEKLFF TGTGCCAGCACCCGACTGGGACAGTTTAATGAAAAACTGTTTTTT
TRBJ1-5 TRBV6-5 . . CASSYSRLQPQHF TGTGCCAGCAGTTACTCGAGACTACAGCCCCAGCATTTT
TRBJ1-4 TRBV27 . . CASSPRGRRIATNEKLFF TGTGCCAGCAGTCCCCGAGGCAGGAGGATTGCAACTAATGAAAAACTGTTTTTT
TRBJ1-2 TRBV6-5 . once CASSYETGLYGYTF TGTGCCAGCAGTTACGAAACAGGGCTGTATGGCTACACCTTC
TRBJ1-4 TRBV5-1 . . CASSPTRDLGKLFF TGCGCCAGCAGCCCGACCAGGGATCTGGGGAAACTGTTTTTT
TRBJ1-6 TRBV11-1 . . CASSLAGSPNSPLHF TGTGCCAGCAGCTTAGCGGGCAGCCCCAATTCACCCCTCCACTTT
TRBJ1-2 TRBV27 TRBD1 . CASSSHQTGADGYTF TGTGCCAGCAGTTCCCATCAAACAGGGGCTGATGGCTACACCTTC
TRBJ1-6 TRBV25-1 . . CASSLRSSYNSPLHF TGTGCCAGCAGTCTTAGGAGCTCCTATAATTCACCCCTCCACTTT
TRBJ1-1 TRBV12-5 TRBD1 few CASGSGPGGAFF TGTGCTAGTGGTTCCGGCCCAGGGGGAGCTTTCTTT
TRBJ2-7 TRBV7-2 . . CASSSEISSYEQYF TGTGCCAGCAGCTCGGAGATAAGCTCCTACGAGCAGTACTTC
TRBJ1-3 TRBV19 . . CASSMGGLDGNTIYF TGTGCCAGTAGTATGGGGGGACTGGACGGAAACACCATATATTTT
TRBJ2-7 TRBV19 TRBD2 . CASSIGTSGSRVLTDEQYF TGTGCCAGTAGTATCGGGACTAGCGGGAGTAGGGTTTTAACGGACGAGCAGTACTTC
TRBJ1-1 TRBV19 TRBD1 . CASRSPTGGTEAFF TGTGCCAGTAGGTCGCCCACAGGGGGCACTGAAGCTTTCTTT
TRBJ2-7 TRBV7-7 TRBD1 . CASSLGTGGSYEQYF TGTGCTAGCAGCTTAGGGACAGGGGGCTCCTACGAGCAGTACTTC
TRBJ1-1 TRBV3-1/TRBV3-2 . . CASSRLTNLNTEAFF TGTGCCAGCAGCCGTCTCACAAATTTGAACACTGAAGCTTTCTTT
TRBJ2-1 TRBV18 TRBD2 . CASSRGTSNPNEQFF TGTGCCAGCTCCCGCGGGACTAGCAACCCCAATGAGCAGTTCTTC
TRBJ2-1 TRBV28 TRBD2 . CASSLARTSSHNEQFF TGTGCCAGCAGTTTAGCCAGGACTAGCTCCCACAATGAGCAGTTCTTC
TRBJ2-7 TRBV6-5 TRBD1 . CASRDPGTGGYEQYF TGTGCCAGCAGAGACCCCGGGACAGGGGGGTACGAGCAGTACTTC
TRBJ2-3 TRBV18 TRBD2 . CASSRIAGRQKTSTDTQYF TGTGCCAGCTCACGGATAGCGGGGCGCCAAAAGACTAGCACAGATACGCAGTATTTT
TRBJ1-1 TRBV7-3 . . CASSLWGLAAEAFF TGTGCCAGCAGCTTATGGGGGCTCGCGGCTGAAGCTTTCTTT
TRBJ2-3 TRBV6-6 . . CASSYGGLADTQYF TGTGCCAGCAGTTACGGGGGGTTGGCAGATACGCAGTATTTT
TRBJ2-3 TRBV6-6 . . CASSYPGTDTQYF TGTGCCAGCAGTTACCCTGGCACAGATACGCAGTATTTT
TRBJ1-2 TRBV4-1 TRBD1 . CASSQGGQGVRGYTF TGCGCCAGCAGCCAAGGGGGACAGGGTGTGCGAGGCTACACCTTC
TRBJ2-7 TRBV10-1 . . CASSGPAGWGSYEQYF TGCGCCAGCAGTGGACCGGCAGGGTGGGGATCCTACGAGCAGTACTTC
TRBJ1-1 TRBV18 TRBD1 . CASSQNGQGITEAFF TGTGCCAGCTCACAGAACGGACAGGGGATCACTGAAGCTTTCTTT
TRBJ2-1 TRBV19 . . CASSKNGLNEQFF TGTGCCAGTAGTAAAAACGGTCTCAATGAGCAGTTCTTC
TRBJ1-4 TRBV6-5 . . CASRVQADEKLFF TGTGCCAGCCGAGTACAGGCGGATGAAAAACTGTTTTTT
TRBJ2-3 TRBV13 . . CASSSRGFSTDTQYF TGTGCCAGCAGCTCCAGGGGCTTTAGCACAGATACGCAGTATTTT
TRBJ1-2 TRBV29-1 TRBD1 . CSVYGQGDGYTF TGCAGCGTCTACGGACAGGGCGATGGCTACACCTTC
TRBJ2-7 TRBV10-2 . . CASSDPVGGARDEQYF TGCGCCAGCAGTGACCCAGTCGGCGGGGCCCGTGACGAGCAGTACTTC
TRBJ1-4 TRBV12-5 . . CASGLTRQTYNEKLFF TGTGCTAGTGGTCTAACTCGACAGACCTATAATGAAAAACTGTTTTTT
TRBJ1-2 TRBV19 TRBD1 . CASSIGTGYGYTF TGTGCCAGTAGTATAGGGACAGGGTATGGCTACACCTTC